Reported below is one T cell receptor (beta chain). Time point described: pre-sensitization, week 0. Treatment: therapeutic diphenylcyclopropenone sensitization with weekly scalp DPC. The germline V gene encodes CDR1 SEHNR and CDR2 FQNEAQ (reference sequence). This CDR3 is 14 amino acids long. With 1 base removed from V and 1 base from J, the gap between germline ends came to 7 bases. The entry originates in a study of human T cells and chemical hapten exposure. Each CDR3 protein gets one entry after TCRdb re-called the RACE reads with MiXCR. The sample consists of around 180,000 distinct CDR3 sequences, more than 25% of them appearing once.

This specimen consisted of whole blood, obtained in connection with sensitization to the hapten diphenylcyclopropenone (DPC). V is TRBV7-9 and J is TRBJ1-1, with D unresolved. The clonotype originates from a woman aged 25 to 39 with alopecia areata. Some clones in this sample may be carry-over from other donors' samples. Here the CDR3 DNA reads TGTGCCAGCAGCTTAGTGGCAGCGAACACTGAAGCTTTCTTT. Protein: CASSLVAANTEAFF.